Below, 25 T cell receptor beta chains from the same sample are listed, as sequenced in a study of radiation and T cells in renal cell carcinoma. As for time point: blood 2 weeks post-SBRT. Sample treatment: 15 Gy SBRT to primary tumor, nephrectomy 4 weeks later. Libraries were prepared by immunoSEQ multiplex PCR; TCRdb keeps only in-frame clonotypes and omits some of them. The data contain tens of thousands of clones, 80% of them singletons. The material was blood, obtained from a patient whose treatment included radiotherapy and nephrectomy. All receptors come from a woman in her 70s with renal cell carcinoma.

This chain connects TRBV19 to TRBJ2-5; D call uncertain. CDR3 length: 14 amino acids. V was shortened by 6 bases and J by 3 bases, with 14 bases between the two germline ends. Germline loops: CDR1 LNHDA, CDR2 SQIVND (reference sequence). CDR3 DNA sequence: TGTGCCAGTAGCCCCCGCTCGAGAGAAGAGACCCAGTACTTC. It yields the protein CASSPRSREETQYF.

The chain is built from TRBV6-5 and TRBJ2-5; 10 bases line up with TRBD1. Germline V gives CDR1 MNHEY, CDR2 SVGAGI. The CDR3 loop spans 16 amino acids. The ends lost 2 bases at V and 4 bases at J; junction bases unmatched: 7. The CDR3 spells CASSYPGQGRAETQYF. The DNA for the CDR3 is TGTGCCAGCAGTTACCCGGGACAGGGGAGGGCAGAGACCCAGTACTTC.

This clone appeared a few times. The rearrangement joins TRBV5-6 to TRBJ2-7; D remains unclear. V was cut by 4 bases and J by 1 base, with 12 bases left in between. The CDR3 covers 14 residues. Germline V gene sequence: CDR1 SGHDT, CDR2 YYEEEE. The CDR3 coding sequence is TGTGCCAGCAGCCGCCCCGATTGGTCCTACGAGCAGTACTTC. As protein: CASSRPDWSYEQYF.

This clone was detected a few times. The chain couples TRBV10-3 to TRBJ2-1, with a weak D call TRBD2 (5 bases). Per germline, CDR1 ENHRY and CDR2 SYGVKD. The CDR3 has 12 amino acids. The ends were cut back, 0 bases at V and 10 bases at J, with 7 bases in the middle. Here the CDR3 reads CAISESGREQFF. The DNA for the CDR3 is TGTGCCATCAGTGAGTCGGGGAGAGAGCAGTTCTTC.

V usage is TRBV13 and J usage is TRBJ2-7; the match to TRBD1 covers 9 bases. Germline CDR1 is PRHDT and CDR2 is FYEKMQ (reference sequence). Germline trimming cut 4 bases from V and 2 bases from J; bases unmatched to any gene: 6. There are 15 residues in the CDR3. The DNA for the CDR3 is TGTGCCAGCAGCTCGGCGGACAGGGGACCCTACGAGCAGTACTTC. Translating gives CASSSADRGPYEQYF.

This chain uses TRBV6-5 with TRBJ2-2; D perhaps matches TRBD1 (6 bases). V was shortened by 2 bases and J by 3 bases, with 13 bases between the two germline ends. The CDR3 covers 16 residues. CDR1 and CDR2 (germline): MNHEY, SVGAGI. The CDR3 is CASSYNWGHDTGELFF. For the CDR3, the DNA is TGTGCCAGCAGTTACAATTGGGGGCACGACACCGGGGAGCTGTTTTTT.

This sequence joins TRBV4-2 and TRBJ1-1; D unclear. V lost 0 bases, J lost 1 base, and 12 bases lay in between. CDR1 and CDR2 (germline): LGHNA, YNFKEQ. The CDR3 runs to 16 residues. The CDR3, as DNA: TGTGCCAGCAGCCAAGATCGCCCCTTAGGGAACACTGAAGCTTTCTTT. Translated, it gives CASSQDRPLGNTEAFF.

This clone showed up just a few times. The rearrangement links TRBV5-4 to TRBJ2-2; 8 bases align to TRBD1. CDR1 is SGHNT, CDR2 YYREEE, per germline (reference sequence). The length of the CDR3 is 15 residues. V lost 1 base to trimming and J lost 3 bases; unmatched junction nucleotides: 2. The CDR3 region is CASSLNRGDTGELFF. As DNA, the CDR3 is TGTGCCAGCAGCTTGAACAGGGGGGACACCGGGGAGCTGTTTTTT. Full variable domain (rest looked up from reference TRBV5-4 and TRBJ2-2): ETGVTQSPTHLIKTRGQQVTLRCSSQSGHNTVSWYQQALGQGPQFIFQYYREEENGRGNFPPRFSGLQFPNYSSELNVNALELDDSALYLCASSLNRGDTGELFFGEGSRLTVL.

V and J are TRBV7-9 and TRBJ1-1; 9 positions agree with TRBD1. CDR1 and CDR2 from the germline V gene are SEHNR and FQNEAQ (reference sequence). CDR3 size: 15 residues. With 4 bases clipped from V and 6 bases from J, the junction kept 9 bases outside the gene matches. The CDR3 DNA reads as TGTGCCAGCAGCTCCCTCGGGACAGGGATCGCTGAAGCTTTCTTT. This codes for CASSSLGTGIAEAFF. The entire variable domain, with the rest obtained from reference TRBV7-9 and TRBJ1-1, is as follows: DTGVSQNPRHKITKRGQNVTFRCDPISEHNRLYWYRQTLGQGPEFLTYFQNEAQLEKSRLLSDRFSAERPKGSFSTLEIQRTEQGDSAMYLCASSSLGTGIAEAFFGQGTRLTVV.

In DNA, the CDR3 is TGCGCCAGCAGCTTTGGACAGAGTACTAGCACAGATACGCAGTATTTT. The encoded protein is CASSFGQSTSTDTQYF. The genes are TRBV5-1 and TRBJ2-3; possibly TRBD1 for D (6 bases). Germline CDR1 reads SGHRS; CDR2 reads YFSETQ. Trimming removed 2 bases at V and 0 bases at J, with 13 bases between. This CDR3 comprises 16 residues.

This clone was observed once. The J gene is TRBJ2-7, the V gene TRBV19; D possibly corresponds to TRBD2 (5 bases). Germline CDR1 LNHDA, CDR2 SQIVND (reference sequence). CDR3 length equals 13 residues. Trimming removed 3 bases from V and 2 bases from J, with 8 bases in between. CDR3 in DNA: TGTGCCAGTAGTATTACACTAGCCTACGAGCAGTACTTC. It encodes CASSITLAYEQYF.

This clone was observed a few times. The J gene is TRBJ2-1, the V gene TRBV5-4; D may correspond to TRBD1 or TRBD2 (5 bases each). The germline V gene encodes CDR1 SGHNT and CDR2 YYREEE (reference sequence). V shed 4 bases and J shed 8 bases, with 13 bases lying between them. The CDR3 is made up of 13 amino acids. CDR3 amino acids: CASSPWGSDEQFF. In DNA form, the CDR3 reads TGTGCCAGCAGCCCCTGGGGGTCCGATGAGCAGTTCTTC.

V gene TRBV7-8 combines with J gene TRBJ2-2; 8 nucleotides line up with TRBD1. Trimming at V came to 4 bases and at J to 0 bases, leaving 7 bases not matched to a gene. Germline assignment: CDR1 SGHVS and CDR2 FQNEAQ. The CDR3 extends over 17 amino acids. The CDR3 DNA follows: TGTGCCAGCAGCTCCGTTTCGACAGGGGCGAACACCGGGGAGCTGTTTTTT. Translation gives CASSSVSTGANTGELFF.

The chain joins TRBV7-9 to TRBJ2-2, with D tentatively TRBD1 (5 bases). V shed 11 bases and J shed 0 bases, with 19 bases lying between them. The CDR3 sequence is 16 residues long. Germline-derived CDR1 and CDR2 are SEHNR and FQNEAQ (reference sequence). Written as DNA, the CDR3 is TGTGCCGGGGCCGTAAAGGGGCCCGCGAACACCGGGGAGCTGTTTTTT. It specifies CAGAVKGPANTGELFF.

The chain is built from TRBV20-1 and TRBJ1-1; D gene unclear. Germline V gene sequence: CDR1 DFQATT, CDR2 SNEGSKA (reference sequence). The V end lost 6 bases, the J end lost 3 bases, and 8 bases lay between the germline ends. The CDR3 loop spans 11 amino acids. The CDR3 sequence is CSASGDTEAFF. CDR3 sequence (DNA): TGCAGTGCCTCCGGAGACACTGAAGCTTTCTTT.

The chain combines TRBV19 with TRBJ1-6; the D gene is possibly TRBD1 (5 bases). CDR1 LNHDA and CDR2 SQIVND come from the germline V gene (reference sequence). The V gene lost 8 bases and the J gene lost 7 bases, with 9 bases spanning the gap. The CDR3 contains 12 residues. The CDR3 spells CASGGGNSPLHF. The CDR3 DNA follows: TGTGCCAGTGGGGGGGGGAATTCACCCCTCCACTTT.

This clone appeared once. This chain joins TRBV5-4 and TRBJ2-3; D gene ambiguous. Germline CDR1 reads SGHNT; CDR2 reads YYREEE (reference sequence). The germline V and J ends were trimmed by 2 bases and 2 bases, with 9 bases remaining between them. The CDR3 sequence is 14 residues long. The CDR3 spells CASSFFSLTDTQYF. CDR3 DNA sequence: TGTGCCAGCAGCTTTTTCAGTCTCACAGATACGCAGTATTTT. The whole variable domain, filled in from reference TRBV5-4 and TRBJ2-3, reads ETGVTQSPTHLIKTRGQQVTLRCSSQSGHNTVSWYQQALGQGPQFIFQYYREEENGRGNFPPRFSGLQFPNYSSELNVNALELDDSALYLCASSFFSLTDTQYFGPGTRLTVL.

This chain links TRBV5-5 with TRBJ2-5; the D gene could be TRBD1 or TRBD2 (5 bases each). Germline V lookup: CDR1 SGHKS, CDR2 YYEKEE (reference sequence). V shed 3 bases and J shed 5 bases, with 20 bases lying between them. The CDR3 extends over 16 amino acids. CDR3 protein: CASSSWGRAVGETQYF. The CDR3 DNA follows: TGTGCCAGCAGCTCTTGGGGGAGAGCCGTGGGTGAGACCCAGTACTTC.

V and J are TRBV2 and TRBJ2-3; D not resolved. Germline-derived CDR1 and CDR2 are SNHLY and FYNNEI. V gave up 3 bases and J gave up 2 bases, with 9 bases separating them. There are 14 residues in the CDR3. CDR3 sequence reads: CASSEVSFTDTQYF. The CDR3, as DNA: TGTGCCAGCAGTGAGGTTAGCTTCACAGATACGCAGTATTTT.

The gene calls are TRBV6-5 and TRBJ1-1; TRBD1 agrees at 10 bases. V lost 5 bases to trimming and J lost 4 bases; unmatched junction nucleotides: 7. Germline CDR1 and CDR2: MNHEY and SVGAGI. The CDR3 runs 15 residues. CDR3 coding DNA: TGTGCCAGCAGTCTAAACCGGGACAGGGGCACTGAAGCTTTCTTT. Translation: CASSLNRDRGTEAFF.

In DNA, the CDR3 is TGTGCCAGCAGCTTTGTGGGGGGGTTAGGGTATAGCAATCAGCCCCAGCATTTT. Its protein is CASSFVGGLGYSNQPQHF. This chain connects TRBV12-1 to TRBJ1-5. TRBV12-1 is tagged as a pseudogene. This CDR3 contains 18 residues.

The J gene is TRBJ1-5, the V gene TRBV15, with D possibly being TRBD1 (5 bases). CDR1 and CDR2 (germline): LNHNV, YYDKDF (reference sequence). V was cut by 5 bases and J by 2 bases, with 13 bases left in between. The CDR3 is made up of 15 amino acids. The CDR3 DNA sequence: TGTGCCACCAGCGGCGGACAAATTCGCAATCAGCCCCAGCATTTT. Protein: CATSGGQIRNQPQHF.

V gene TRBV11-2 combines with J gene TRBJ2-1; TRBD2 is a possible D gene (5 bases). This CDR3 has 11 amino acids. Germline V gene sequence: CDR1 SGHAT, CDR2 FQNNGV. V was trimmed by 4 bases and J by 9 bases, leaving 7 bases between them. In DNA form, the CDR3 reads TGTGCCAGCAGCTCGGCGGGTGAGCAGTTCTTC. The encoded protein is CASSSAGEQFF.

The chain is built from TRBV18 and TRBJ2-4; possible D gene TRBD2, 5 bases. Germline V lookup: CDR1 KGHSH, CDR2 LQKENI. The CDR3 contains 17 residues. Trimming removed 3 bases at V and 0 bases at J, with 15 bases between. CDR3 in amino acids: CASSPWAGLLAKNIQYF. CDR3 DNA sequence: TGTGCCAGCTCACCCTGGGCGGGTCTACTAGCCAAAAACATTCAGTACTTC.

The rearrangement uses TRBV7-2 and TRBJ2-2, with 10 bases aligning to TRBD2. The CDR3 totals 16 residues. The ends lost 3 bases at V and 5 bases at J; junction bases unmatched: 6. Germline assignment: CDR1 SGHTA and CDR2 FQGNSA. The CDR3 region has the DNA TGTGCCAGCAGCTTTTATGGACTAGCGGATACCGGGGAGCTGTTTTTT. It encodes CASSFYGLADTGELFF.